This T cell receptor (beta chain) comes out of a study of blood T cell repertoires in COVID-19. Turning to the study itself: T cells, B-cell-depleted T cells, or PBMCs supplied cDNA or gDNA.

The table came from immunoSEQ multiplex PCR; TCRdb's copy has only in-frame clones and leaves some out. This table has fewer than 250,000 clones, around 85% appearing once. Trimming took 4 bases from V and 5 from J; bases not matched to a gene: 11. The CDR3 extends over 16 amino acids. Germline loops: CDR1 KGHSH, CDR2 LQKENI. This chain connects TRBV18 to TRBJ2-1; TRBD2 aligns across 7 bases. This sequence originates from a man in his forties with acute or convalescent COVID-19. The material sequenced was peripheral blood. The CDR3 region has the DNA TGTGCCAGCTCACGCGAGATAGCGGGTGACCACAATGAGCAGTTCTTC. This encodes CASSREIAGDHNEQFF.